This TCR beta chain was retrieved from a study of blood T cell repertoires in COVID-19. Whole-study context: Samples representing acute and convalescent COVID-19 were sourced from the United States, Italy and Spain. Sources were T cells, B-cell-depleted T cells, or PBMCs; the material itself was cDNA or gDNA.

Germline V gene data show CDR1 as SGHRS and CDR2 as YFSETQ. Trimming at V came to 3 bases and at J to 6 bases, leaving 6 bases not matched to a gene. The CDR3 runs to 14 residues. Assay: immunoSEQ multiplex PCR; the TCRdb copy retains only in-frame clones and omits some. The sample contains 200,000 to 250,000 clones, roughly 89% of which appear only once. Membership in each cohort depended on participant-reported clinical history. The chain employs TRBV5-1 and TRBJ2-7; 10 nucleotides match TRBD1. This receptor was identified in a woman between 40 and 50 years old with acute COVID-19. The sample consisted of PBMCs or T cells enriched from blood (not recorded which). CDR3 in amino acids: CASSSRDRGGEQYF. CDR3 nucleotides: TGCGCCAGCAGCTCCCGGGACAGGGGCGGCGAGCAGTACTTC.